This TCR beta chain derives from a study of T-cell reconstitution after alpha-beta-depleted transplantation in children. The V gene end was trimmed by 0 bases and the J gene end by 5 bases; junction bases not matched to a gene: 6. The CDR3 consists of 16 residues. In this sample, this clonotype turned up many times. Antigen: not known. Study results and limitations: After transplant, at about two months, alpha-beta T cells were reportedly derived from several hundred expanded graft clones.

The library targeted TCRbeta and was prepared with unique molecular identifiers. TCRdb reprocessed the PCR reads via MiXCR and lists one record per CDR3 protein. The table shows some 70,000 distinct CDR3 sequences, with roughly 4.9% occurring only once. This TCR came from a boy under two years old who had a stem cell transplant for acute myeloid leukemia, so the T cells may come from the graft donor. The sample in question was PBMCs, mostly from graft donor cells, obtained 180 days after TCRalphabeta/CD19-depleted stem cell transplant. This sequence joins TRBV12-3 or TRBV12-4 and TRBJ2-5; 10 bases map to TRBD1. The CDR3 DNA follows: TGTGCCAGCAGTTTAGCGGGGACAGGGGTACGGGAGACCCAGTACTTC. This gives the protein CASSLAGTGVRETQYF.